Listed below are T cell receptor beta chains from one sample, sequenced in a study of breast tumors, draining lymph nodes, adjacent tissues. TCRdb itself ran the multiplex PCR reads through MiXCR, one entry per CDR3 protein. The sample includes about 130,000 distinct CDR3 sequences, around 20% seen only once; the top ten take about 2%. Sequencing input: axillary lymph node tissue. These receptors originate from a female donor with breast cancer. Some clones in this sample may be carry-over from other donors' samples. Each CDR3 is given with its conserved first and last residue. D genes are given only for firm matches. Only some rows state a clone size, as once, few, many or a class for expanded clones.

V gene: TRBV7-8; J gene: TRBJ2-1; D gene: TRBD1; clone size: many; CDR3 protein: CASSLWTGVGNEQFF; CDR3 DNA: TGTGCCAGCAGCTTATGGACAGGGGTAGGCAATGAGCAGTTCTTC
V gene: TRBV6-1; J gene: TRBJ2-7; D gene: .; clone size: many; CDR3 protein: CASSVSEQYF; CDR3 DNA: TGTGCCAGCAGTGTAAGCGAGCAGTACTTC
V gene: TRBV19; J gene: TRBJ2-1; D gene: TRBD2; clone size: many; CDR3 protein: CASSIGWREGYNEQFF; CDR3 DNA: TGTGCCAGTAGTATAGGTTGGCGGGAGGGCTACAATGAGCAGTTCTTC
V gene: TRBV20-1; J gene: TRBJ2-7; D gene: TRBD2; clone size: many; CDR3 protein: CSAKIAGWYYEQYF; CDR3 DNA: TGCAGTGCCAAGATAGCGGGATGGTACTACGAGCAGTACTTC
V gene: TRBV7-9; J gene: TRBJ2-5; D gene: .; clone size: many; CDR3 protein: CASSLEEIRETQYF; CDR3 DNA: TGTGCCAGCAGCTTGGAAGAGATCCGGGAGACCCAGTACTTC
V gene: TRBV7-9; J gene: TRBJ2-2; D gene: .; clone size: many; CDR3 protein: CASRRGANTGELFF; CDR3 DNA: TGTGCCAGCCGGCGGGGCGCTAACACCGGGGAGCTGTTTTTT
V gene: TRBV6-5; J gene: TRBJ2-2; D gene: TRBD2; clone size: .; CDR3 protein: CASSPPRLALNTGELLF; CDR3 DNA: TGTGCCAGCAGCCCCCCGAGACTAGCGTTGAACACCGGGGAGCTGCTTTTT
V gene: TRBV30; J gene: TRBJ1-2; D gene: .; clone size: .; CDR3 protein: CAWRGKNLGVFGYTF; CDR3 DNA: TGTGCCTGGAGGGGTAAAAATCTGGGGGTCTTTGGCTACACCTTC
V gene: TRBV28; J gene: TRBJ1-4; D gene: .; clone size: few; CDR3 protein: CASSKPRAAEEKLFF; CDR3 DNA: TGTGCCAGCAGTAAGCCCAGGGCCGCGGAAGAAAAACTGTTTTTT
V gene: TRBV4-1; J gene: TRBJ2-1; D gene: TRBD2; clone size: many; CDR3 protein: CASSQDGTSGRNEQFF; CDR3 DNA: TGCGCCAGCAGCCAAGACGGGACTAGCGGGAGGAATGAGCAGTTCTTC
V gene: TRBV28; J gene: TRBJ1-5; D gene: .; clone size: .; CDR3 protein: CASSPLGLGGAGQPQHF; CDR3 DNA: TGTGCCAGCAGTCCCCTCGGGTTGGGGGGCGCAGGGCAGCCCCAGCATTTT
V gene: TRBV19; J gene: TRBJ2-2; D gene: .; clone size: few; CDR3 protein: CASSIAGGDTGELFF; CDR3 DNA: TGTGCCAGTAGTATAGCCGGGGGTGACACCGGGGAGCTGTTTTTT
V gene: TRBV11-3; J gene: TRBJ2-1; D gene: TRBD2; clone size: many; CDR3 protein: CASSHPTSGSIEQFF; CDR3 DNA: TGTGCCAGCAGCCATCCGACTAGCGGGAGTATTGAGCAGTTCTTC
V gene: TRBV19; J gene: TRBJ1-4; D gene: TRBD1; clone size: many; CDR3 protein: CASSDRGRSEKLFF; CDR3 DNA: TGTGCCAGTAGCGACAGGGGGCGCAGTGAAAAACTGTTTTTT
V gene: TRBV5-8; J gene: TRBJ1-5; D gene: TRBD1; clone size: .; CDR3 protein: CASSLQGASNQPQHF; CDR3 DNA: TGTGCCAGCAGCTTACAGGGGGCTAGCAATCAGCCCCAGCATTTT
V gene: TRBV19; J gene: TRBJ2-1; D gene: .; clone size: many; CDR3 protein: CASSRRTAMIEQFF; CDR3 DNA: TGTGCCAGTAGTCGGAGGACAGCAATGATCGAGCAGTTCTTC
V gene: TRBV5-1; J gene: TRBJ1-2; D gene: .; clone size: many; CDR3 protein: CASSLGGEGYTF; CDR3 DNA: TGCGCCAGCAGCTTGGGGGGGGAAGGCTACACCTTC
V gene: TRBV7-7; J gene: TRBJ2-5; D gene: .; clone size: many; CDR3 protein: CASSLGADGETQYF; CDR3 DNA: TGTGCTAGCAGCTTAGGGGCTGACGGGGAGACCCAGTACTTC
V gene: TRBV7-2; J gene: TRBJ2-1; D gene: .; clone size: few; CDR3 protein: CASRYRDHGGNEQFF; CDR3 DNA: TGTGCCAGCCGATACCGCGATCACGGTGGCAATGAGCAGTTCTTC
V gene: TRBV5-1; J gene: TRBJ2-7; D gene: .; clone size: many; CDR3 protein: CASRRGQTAYEQYF; CDR3 DNA: TGCGCCAGCAGGAGAGGTCAGACGGCCTACGAGCAGTACTTC
V gene: TRBV6-1; J gene: TRBJ2-7; D gene: .; clone size: many; CDR3 protein: CASSEKRSGSYEQYF; CDR3 DNA: TGTGCCAGCAGTGAAAAGCGGTCCGGCTCCTACGAGCAGTACTTC
V gene: TRBV29-1; J gene: TRBJ1-4; D gene: .; clone size: many; CDR3 protein: CSVVWAHSREKLFF; CDR3 DNA: TGCAGCGTTGTATGGGCGCATTCGAGGGAAAAACTGTTTTTT
V gene: TRBV24-1; J gene: TRBJ1-2; D gene: .; clone size: few; CDR3 protein: CATSDSLGDYGYTF; CDR3 DNA: TGTGCCACCAGTGATTCCCTTGGGGATTATGGCTACACCTTC
V gene: TRBV9; J gene: TRBJ2-1; D gene: TRBD1; clone size: many; CDR3 protein: CASTTGGDEQFF; CDR3 DNA: TGTGCCAGCACCACAGGGGGCGATGAGCAGTTCTTC
V gene: TRBV20-1; J gene: TRBJ2-2; D gene: TRBD2; clone size: .; CDR3 protein: CSAPDSGRAAGGELFF; CDR3 DNA: TGCAGTGCTCCGGACAGCGGGAGGGCCGCGGGCGGGGAGCTGTTTTTT
V gene: TRBV9; J gene: TRBJ2-6; D gene: TRBD1; clone size: many; CDR3 protein: CASSVDRGFFAANVLTF; CDR3 DNA: TGTGCCAGCAGCGTAGACAGGGGTTTTTTTGCGGCCAACGTCCTGACTTTC
V gene: TRBV9; J gene: TRBJ2-7; D gene: TRBD2; clone size: many; CDR3 protein: CASSDGTSGTVYEQYF; CDR3 DNA: TGTGCCAGCAGCGATGGGACTAGCGGGACTGTCTACGAGCAGTACTTC
V gene: TRBV5-5; J gene: TRBJ2-7; D gene: TRBD1; clone size: many; CDR3 protein: CASSSPTGSVEQYF; CDR3 DNA: TGTGCCAGCAGCTCTCCGACAGGGTCGGTAGAGCAGTACTTC
V gene: TRBV27; J gene: TRBJ2-1; D gene: .; clone size: .; CDR3 protein: CASSPGSCNEQFF; CDR3 DNA: TGTGCCAGCAGTCCGGGCTCCTGCAATGAGCAGTTCTTC
V gene: TRBV28; J gene: TRBJ2-2; D gene: .; clone size: few; CDR3 protein: CASSFGALNTGELFF; CDR3 DNA: TGTGCCAGCAGTTTCGGGGCCCTAAACACCGGGGAGCTGTTTTTT
V gene: TRBV6-1; J gene: TRBJ2-7; D gene: TRBD2; clone size: many; CDR3 protein: CASSGEGLEQYF; CDR3 DNA: TGTGCCAGCAGCGGGGAGGGACTCGAGCAGTACTTC
V gene: TRBV24-1; J gene: TRBJ2-3; D gene: .; clone size: .; CDR3 protein: CATSEELRGDTQYF; CDR3 DNA: TGTGCCACCAGTGAGGAACTAAGGGGAGATACGCAGTATTTT
V gene: TRBV20-1; J gene: TRBJ1-5; D gene: .; clone size: few; CDR3 protein: CSARVVGSNQPQHF; CDR3 DNA: TGCAGTGCTAGAGTAGTTGGTAGCAATCAGCCCCAGCATTTT
V gene: TRBV28; J gene: TRBJ2-7; D gene: .; clone size: few; CDR3 protein: CASSPNLQGRNEQYF; CDR3 DNA: TGTGCCAGCAGCCCGAACTTACAGGGTCGCAACGAGCAGTACTTC
V gene: TRBV28; J gene: TRBJ2-3; D gene: TRBD2; clone size: many; CDR3 protein: CASVTGGGTDTQYF; CDR3 DNA: TGTGCCAGCGTAACGGGAGGGGGCACAGATACGCAGTATTTT
V gene: TRBV6-5; J gene: TRBJ1-2; D gene: .; clone size: .; CDR3 protein: CAGSYGTPIYGYTF; CDR3 DNA: TGTGCCGGCAGTTACGGAACACCAATCTATGGCTACACCTTC
V gene: TRBV24-1; J gene: TRBJ2-1; D gene: .; clone size: many; CDR3 protein: CATSDPSDRDNEQFF; CDR3 DNA: TGTGCCACCAGTGACCCTAGCGACCGGGACAATGAGCAGTTCTTC
V gene: TRBV12-3/TRBV12-4; J gene: TRBJ2-1; D gene: TRBD1; clone size: many; CDR3 protein: CASSSRTGGGVEQFF; CDR3 DNA: TGTGCCAGCAGTTCCCGGACAGGGGGCGGGGTTGAGCAGTTCTTC
V gene: TRBV18; J gene: TRBJ2-3; D gene: TRBD2; clone size: .; CDR3 protein: CASSPVGSGTSGTGTQYF; CDR3 DNA: TGTGCCAGCTCACCAGTAGGATCCGGGACTAGCGGGACAGGTACGCAGTATTTT
V gene: TRBV29-1; J gene: TRBJ1-5; D gene: TRBD1; clone size: many; CDR3 protein: CSVGTGGNQPQHF; CDR3 DNA: TGCAGCGTGGGGACAGGGGGCAATCAGCCCCAGCATTTT
V gene: TRBV10-1; J gene: TRBJ2-3; D gene: .; clone size: many; CDR3 protein: CASSEISLGDTQYF; CDR3 DNA: TGCGCCAGCAGTGAGATCTCACTAGGCGATACGCAGTATTTT
V gene: TRBV7-2; J gene: TRBJ2-1; D gene: TRBD2; clone size: many; CDR3 protein: CASSANNLGLAGGSSYNEQFF; CDR3 DNA: TGTGCCAGCAGCGCAAATAACCTGGGACTAGCGGGGGGGAGCTCCTACAATGAGCAGTTCTTC
V gene: TRBV28; J gene: TRBJ2-7; D gene: .; clone size: many; CDR3 protein: CASSLQPPSYEQYF; CDR3 DNA: TGTGCCAGCAGTTTACAACCGCCTTCCTACGAGCAGTACTTC
V gene: TRBV27; J gene: TRBJ2-7; D gene: .; clone size: many; CDR3 protein: CASSFRRGGEQYF; CDR3 DNA: TGTGCCAGCAGTTTCAGACGAGGGGGCGAGCAGTACTTC
V gene: TRBV5-6; J gene: TRBJ2-5; D gene: TRBD1; clone size: .; CDR3 protein: CASSVPGQGQETQYF; CDR3 DNA: TGTGCCAGCAGCGTCCCGGGACAGGGTCAAGAGACCCAGTACTTC
V gene: TRBV20-1; J gene: TRBJ2-5; D gene: TRBD2; clone size: few; CDR3 protein: CSASGRAGLERYQETQYF; CDR3 DNA: TGCAGTGCTAGCGGGAGGGCCGGGCTTGAGCGATACCAAGAGACCCAGTACTTC
V gene: TRBV30; J gene: TRBJ2-3; D gene: TRBD2; clone size: many; CDR3 protein: CAWWGTSTNTDTQYF; CDR3 DNA: TGTGCCTGGTGGGGGACTAGCACCAACACAGATACGCAGTATTTT